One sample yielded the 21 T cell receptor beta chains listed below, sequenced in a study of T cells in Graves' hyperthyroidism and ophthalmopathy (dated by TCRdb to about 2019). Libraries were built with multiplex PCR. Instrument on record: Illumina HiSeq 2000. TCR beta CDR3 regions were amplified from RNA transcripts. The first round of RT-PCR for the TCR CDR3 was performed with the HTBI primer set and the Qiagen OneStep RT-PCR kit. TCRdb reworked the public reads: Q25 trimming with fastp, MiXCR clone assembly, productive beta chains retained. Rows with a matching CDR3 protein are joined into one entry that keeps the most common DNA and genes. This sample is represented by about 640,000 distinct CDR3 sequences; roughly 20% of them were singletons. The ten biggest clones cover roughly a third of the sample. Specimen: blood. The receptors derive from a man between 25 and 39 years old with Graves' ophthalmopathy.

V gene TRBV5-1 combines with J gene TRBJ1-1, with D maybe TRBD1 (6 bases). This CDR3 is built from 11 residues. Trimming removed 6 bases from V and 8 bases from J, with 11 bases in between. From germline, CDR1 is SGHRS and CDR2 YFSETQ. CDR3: CASMAGTEAFF. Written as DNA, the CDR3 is TGCGCCAGCATGGCCGGGACAGAAGCTTTCTTT.

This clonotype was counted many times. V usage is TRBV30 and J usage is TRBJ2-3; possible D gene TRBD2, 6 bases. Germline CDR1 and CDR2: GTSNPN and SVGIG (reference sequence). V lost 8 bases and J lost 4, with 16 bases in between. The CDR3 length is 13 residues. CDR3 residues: CARAEGGPDTQYF. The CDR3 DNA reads TGTGCCCGGGCAGAGGGAGGCCCAGATACGCAGTATTTT.

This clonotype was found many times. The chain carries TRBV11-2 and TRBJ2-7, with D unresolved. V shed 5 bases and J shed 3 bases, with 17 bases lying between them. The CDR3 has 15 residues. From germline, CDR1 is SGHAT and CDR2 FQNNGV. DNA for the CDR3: TGTGCCAGCAGCCCCCCCTCAAGCGCTTTCTACGAGCAGTACTTC. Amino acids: CASSPPSSAFYEQYF.

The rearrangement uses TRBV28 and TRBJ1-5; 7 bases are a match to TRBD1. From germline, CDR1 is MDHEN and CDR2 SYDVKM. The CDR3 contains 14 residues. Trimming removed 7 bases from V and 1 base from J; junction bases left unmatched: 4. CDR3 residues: CASTQGESNQPQHF. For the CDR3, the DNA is TGTGCCAGCACCCAGGGGGAAAGCAATCAGCCCCAGCATTTT.

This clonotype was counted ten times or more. CDR3 sequence: CASSFPVLQETQYF. The DNA for the CDR3 is TGTGCCAGCAGCTTTCCGGTCCTCCAAGAGACCCAGTACTTC. V is TRBV7-9 and J is TRBJ2-5; D ambiguous. Trimming took off 3 bases at V and 1 base at J, with 9 bases between the two ends. Germline values: CDR1 SEHNR, CDR2 FQNEAQ (reference sequence). There are 14 residues in the CDR3.

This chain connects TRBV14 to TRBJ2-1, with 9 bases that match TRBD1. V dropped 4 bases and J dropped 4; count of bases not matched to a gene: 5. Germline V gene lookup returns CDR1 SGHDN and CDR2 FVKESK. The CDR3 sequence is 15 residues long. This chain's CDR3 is CASSPRQGVYNEQFF. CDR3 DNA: TGTGCCAGCAGCCCTCGACAGGGGGTATACAATGAGCAGTTCTTC.

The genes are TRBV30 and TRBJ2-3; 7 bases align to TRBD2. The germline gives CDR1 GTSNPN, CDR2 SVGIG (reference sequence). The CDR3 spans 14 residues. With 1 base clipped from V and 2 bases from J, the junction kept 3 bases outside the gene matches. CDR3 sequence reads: CAWSGGGFTDTQYF. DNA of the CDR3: TGTGCCTGGAGTGGGGGGGGTTTCACAGATACGCAGTATTTT.

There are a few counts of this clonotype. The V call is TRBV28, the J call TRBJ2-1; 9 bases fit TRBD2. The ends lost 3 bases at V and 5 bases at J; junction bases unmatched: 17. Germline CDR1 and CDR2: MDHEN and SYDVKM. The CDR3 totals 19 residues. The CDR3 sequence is CASSFSTVPGSGSDNEQFF. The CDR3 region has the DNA TGTGCCAGCAGTTTCTCAACAGTGCCTGGTAGCGGGAGTGACAATGAGCAGTTCTTC.

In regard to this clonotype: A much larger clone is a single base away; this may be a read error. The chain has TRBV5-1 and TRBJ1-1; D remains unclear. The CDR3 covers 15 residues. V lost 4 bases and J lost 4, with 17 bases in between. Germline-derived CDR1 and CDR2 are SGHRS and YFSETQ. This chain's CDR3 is CASSADTSRTTEAFF. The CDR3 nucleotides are TGCGCCAGCAGCGCTGACACATCCCGAACCACTGAAGCTTTCTTT.

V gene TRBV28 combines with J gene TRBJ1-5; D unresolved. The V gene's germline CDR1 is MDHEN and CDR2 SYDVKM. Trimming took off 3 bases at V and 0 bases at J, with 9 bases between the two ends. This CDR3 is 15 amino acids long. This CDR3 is CASSFISYSNQPQHF. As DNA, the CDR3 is TGTGCCAGCAGTTTTATTAGTTATAGCAATCAGCCCCAGCATTTT.

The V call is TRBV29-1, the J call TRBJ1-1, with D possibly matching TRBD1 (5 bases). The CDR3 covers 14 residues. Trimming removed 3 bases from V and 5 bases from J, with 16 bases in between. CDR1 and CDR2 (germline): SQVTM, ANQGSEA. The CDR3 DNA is TGCAGCGTTGAGATTCAGGGAGGAGGGACTGAAGCTTTCTTT. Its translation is CSVEIQGGGTEAFF.

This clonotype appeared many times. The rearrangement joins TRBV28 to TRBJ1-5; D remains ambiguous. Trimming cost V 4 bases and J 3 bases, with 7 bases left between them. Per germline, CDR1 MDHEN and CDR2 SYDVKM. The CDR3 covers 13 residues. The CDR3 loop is CASSSAFNQPQHF. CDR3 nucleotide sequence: TGTGCCAGCAGTTCGGCGTTCAATCAGCCCCAGCATTTT.

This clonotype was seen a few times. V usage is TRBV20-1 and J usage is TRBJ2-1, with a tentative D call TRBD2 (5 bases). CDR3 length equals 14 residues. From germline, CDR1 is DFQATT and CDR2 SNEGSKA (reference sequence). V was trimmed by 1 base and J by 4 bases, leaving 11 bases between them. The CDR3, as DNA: TGCAGTGCTAGAGGGAGGACGGAGTACAATGAGCAGTTCTTC. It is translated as CSARGRTEYNEQFF.

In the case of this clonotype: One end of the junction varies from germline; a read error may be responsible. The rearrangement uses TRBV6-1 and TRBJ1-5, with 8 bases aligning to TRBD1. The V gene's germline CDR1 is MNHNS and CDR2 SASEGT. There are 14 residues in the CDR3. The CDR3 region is CASSPGQGKQPQHF. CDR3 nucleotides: TGTGCCAGCAGCCCTGGACAGGGCAAACAGCCCCAGCATTTT.

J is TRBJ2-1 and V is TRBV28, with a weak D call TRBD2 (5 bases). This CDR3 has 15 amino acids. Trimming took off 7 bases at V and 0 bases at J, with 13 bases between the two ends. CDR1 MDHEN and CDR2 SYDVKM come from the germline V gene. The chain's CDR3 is CASKRGSSSYNEQFF. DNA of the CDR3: TGTGCCAGCAAGCGCGGGTCGAGCTCCTACAATGAGCAGTTCTTC.

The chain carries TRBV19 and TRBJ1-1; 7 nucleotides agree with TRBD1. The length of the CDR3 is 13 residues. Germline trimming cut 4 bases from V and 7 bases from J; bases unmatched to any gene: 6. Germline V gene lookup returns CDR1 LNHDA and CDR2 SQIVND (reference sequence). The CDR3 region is CASSRQDRIEAFF. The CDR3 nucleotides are TGTGCCAGTAGTAGACAGGACAGGATTGAAGCTTTCTTT.

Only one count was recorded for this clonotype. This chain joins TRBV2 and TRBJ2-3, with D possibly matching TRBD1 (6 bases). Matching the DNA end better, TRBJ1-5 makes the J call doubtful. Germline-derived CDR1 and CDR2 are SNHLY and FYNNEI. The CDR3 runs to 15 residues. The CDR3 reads CASSPGVTYTDTQHF. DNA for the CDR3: TGTGCCAGCAGTCCAGGGGTGACCTACACAGATACGCAGCATTTT.

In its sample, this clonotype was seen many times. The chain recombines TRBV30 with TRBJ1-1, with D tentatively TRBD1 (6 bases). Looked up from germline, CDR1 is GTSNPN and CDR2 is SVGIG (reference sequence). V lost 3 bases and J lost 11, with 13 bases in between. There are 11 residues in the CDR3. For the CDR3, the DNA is TGTGCCTGGAGCGTCGGGGGGCTGGCTTTCTTT. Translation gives CAWSVGGLAFF.

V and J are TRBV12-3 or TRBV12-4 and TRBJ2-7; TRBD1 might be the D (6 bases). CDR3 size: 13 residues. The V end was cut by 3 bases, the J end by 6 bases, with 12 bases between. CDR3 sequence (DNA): TGTGCCAGCAGTTTTGGCAGGGGAGCCGAGCAGTACTTC. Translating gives CASSFGRGAEQYF.

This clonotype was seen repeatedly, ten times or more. The CDR3 DNA reads as TGTGCCAGCAGTATTTCCGGGACTAGGAGTAACAATGAGCAGTTCTTC. Protein product: CASSISGTRSNNEQFF. The chain uses TRBV27 and TRBJ2-1; TRBD2 agrees at 8 bases. The germline CDR1 and CDR2 sequences are MNHEY and SMNVEV (reference sequence). After removal of 5 bases from V and 5 bases from J, the junction contained 11 bases not matched to a gene. This CDR3 comprises 16 residues.

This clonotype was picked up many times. The CDR3 DNA reads as TGTGCCAGCATGGAACCTTCTGGGGCCAACGTCCTGACTTTC. Translated, it gives CASMEPSGANVLTF. The V and J genes are TRBV2 and TRBJ2-6; D gene unclear. The V end lost 7 bases, the J end lost 1 base, and 8 bases lay between the germline ends. Germline CDR1 is SNHLY and CDR2 is FYNNEI. The CDR3 extends over 14 amino acids.